One T cell receptor beta chain is described in this entry. These data originate in a study of OX40 agonist ivuxolimab in advanced cancers. The wider study: Partial response was recorded in three patients: one hepatocellular carcinoma and two cutaneous melanoma cases.

The germline V gene encodes CDR1 MNHEY and CDR2 SMNVEV (reference sequence). The CDR3 consists of 12 residues. Trimming cost V 3 bases and J 8 bases, with 11 bases left between them. Libraries were prepared by immunoSEQ multiplex PCR; TCRdb keeps only in-frame clonotypes and omits some of them. The sample yields fewer than 80,000 clones, 80% to 90% seen once. The material was CD4+ or CD8+ T cells sorted from blood, obtained in a trial of the OX40 agonist ivuxolimab. V is TRBV27 and J is TRBJ2-7, with a possible D match to TRBD2 (6 bases). The clonotype originates from an adult with an advanced solid tumor such as melanoma, head and neck, liver or kidney cancer. The chain's CDR3 is CASSFRDSKQYF. DNA for the CDR3: TGTGCCAGCAGTTTCCGGGACTCCAAGCAGTACTTC.